The following is a T cell receptor beta chain sequence with its context. This clone was observed a handful of times. Its cognate antigen has yet to be identified. No base qualities exist here, and no much larger clone lies one base off it. Whole blood was collected in K2EDTA tubes by collaborating institutions according to the institutions' own protocols. Collaborator samples were shipped for TCRbeta analysis as frozen whole blood, isolated PBMCs, or DNA extracted from either sample type. TCRbeta CDR3 regions were amplified from genomic DNA by means of the immunoSEQ Assay, a bias-controlled multiplex PCR. The authors' pipeline ran thus. Nucleated cell counts per sample were estimated from amplification of reference gene primers within the assay. To quantify the absolute abundance of each unique TCRbeta CDR3 rearrangement, sequence reads were collapsed and filtered. For each sample, productive Simpson clonality was calculated as the square root of Simpson's diversity index across productive rearrangements. Imported from immuneACCESS, the table was reduced by TCRdb to in-frame sequences with V and J called. These copies leave out some clones; in studies compared against another copy, an unresolved V gene accounts for under half, and the cause of the remainder is not known. V, J and clone size derive from that table, while D and trimming were established from the DNA sequence. In all, the sample holds 180,000 or so clones, and approximately 88% of those were seen once. About 3.9% of the sample comes from the top ten.

Trimming takes 5 bases off V and 5 bases off J; junction bases not matched to a gene: 4. The germline V gene yields ENHRY for CDR1 and SYGVKD for CDR2. The CDR3 sequence holds 14 residues, the cysteine and phenylalanine included. The entry retains the CDR3 DNA only, 42 bases that are in frame from base 1. The data originate from a study of blood T cell repertoires in COVID-19 (dated by TCRdb to about 2020). Context from the whole study: Samples covering the acute and convalescent phases of COVID-19 were provided by collaborators in the United States, Italy and Spain. The material from the prospective study consisted of cDNA or gDNA derived from T cells, B-cell-depleted T cells, or PBMCs. The dataset comprised deeply sampled blood TCRbeta repertoires from subjects exposed to, actively infected with, or recovered from COVID-19. The repertoires were made available in a free public database intended to serve as a resource for research on the immune response to SARS-CoV-2. Samples came from the ongoing ImmuneRACE study (first 160 participants) plus 1,254 subjects from 6 global collaborators. The sample metadata nearly always contained a de-identified subject ID, COVID-19 status, age in years and sex. Where available, HLA class I and class II types were taken from metadata supplied by the sample provider and were not determined by assay-based typing. Overall study results and their limits: Clinical and demographic metadata were provided uncurated, with the amount varying by source and participant.

The rearrangement combines TRBV10-3 with TRBJ1-5, with 9 bases in between that match TRBD1. The specimen was peripheral blood. This TCR derives from a woman aged 25 to 39 with acute or convalescent COVID-19. CDR3 reads: CAISRDRGDQPQHF. The nucleotide sequence is TGTGCCATCAGTCGAGACAGGGGGGATCAGCCCCAGCATTTT.